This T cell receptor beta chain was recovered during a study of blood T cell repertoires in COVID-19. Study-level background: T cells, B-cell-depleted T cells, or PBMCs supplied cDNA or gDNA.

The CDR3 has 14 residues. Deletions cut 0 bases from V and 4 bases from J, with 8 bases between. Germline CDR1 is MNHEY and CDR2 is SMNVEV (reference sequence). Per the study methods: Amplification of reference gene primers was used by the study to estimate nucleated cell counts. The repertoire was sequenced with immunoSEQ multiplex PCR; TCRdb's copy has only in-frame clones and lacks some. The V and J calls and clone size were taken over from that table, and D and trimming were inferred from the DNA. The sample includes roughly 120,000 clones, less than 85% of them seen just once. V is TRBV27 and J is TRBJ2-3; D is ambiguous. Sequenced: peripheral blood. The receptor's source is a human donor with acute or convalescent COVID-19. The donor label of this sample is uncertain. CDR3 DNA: TGTGCCAGCAGTTTATCCGCCCAGGCAGATACGCAGTATTTT. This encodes CASSLSAQADTQYF.